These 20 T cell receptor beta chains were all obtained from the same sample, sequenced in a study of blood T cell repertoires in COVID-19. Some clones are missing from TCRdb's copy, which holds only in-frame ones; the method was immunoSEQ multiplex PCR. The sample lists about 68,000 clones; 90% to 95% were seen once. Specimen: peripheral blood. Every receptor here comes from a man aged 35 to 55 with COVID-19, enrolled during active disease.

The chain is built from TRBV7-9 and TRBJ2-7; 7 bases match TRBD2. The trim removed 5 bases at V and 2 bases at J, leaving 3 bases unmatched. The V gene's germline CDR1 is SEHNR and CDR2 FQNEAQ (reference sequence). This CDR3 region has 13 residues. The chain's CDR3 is CASSKSGAYEQYF. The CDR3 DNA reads TGTGCCAGCAGCAAGAGCGGGGCCTACGAGCAGTACTTC.

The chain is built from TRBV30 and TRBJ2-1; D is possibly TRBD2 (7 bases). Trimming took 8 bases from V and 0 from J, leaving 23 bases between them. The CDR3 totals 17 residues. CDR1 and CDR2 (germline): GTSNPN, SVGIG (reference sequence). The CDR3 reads CALGGGSLSSSYNEQFF. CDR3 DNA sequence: TGTGCCCTCGGCGGGGGCTCCTTATCGAGCTCCTACAATGAGCAGTTCTTC.

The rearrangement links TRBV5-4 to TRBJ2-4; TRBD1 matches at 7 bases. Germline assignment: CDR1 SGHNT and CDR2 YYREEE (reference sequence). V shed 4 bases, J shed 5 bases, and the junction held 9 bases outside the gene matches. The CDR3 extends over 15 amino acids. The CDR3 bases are TGTGCCAGCAGCGCGACAGGGAATGGAGAAAACATTCAGTACTTC. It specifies CASSATGNGENIQYF.

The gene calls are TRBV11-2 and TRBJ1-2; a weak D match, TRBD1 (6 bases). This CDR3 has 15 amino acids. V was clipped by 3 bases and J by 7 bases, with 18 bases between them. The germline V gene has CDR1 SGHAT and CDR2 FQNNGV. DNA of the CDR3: TGTGCCAGCAGCTTGAGCGCGGGGGCCCTTGGTGGCTACACCTTC. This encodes CASSLSAGALGGYTF.

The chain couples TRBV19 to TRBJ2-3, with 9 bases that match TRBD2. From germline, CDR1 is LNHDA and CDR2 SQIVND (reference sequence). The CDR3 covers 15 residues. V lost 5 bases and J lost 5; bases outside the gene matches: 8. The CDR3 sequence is CASSVAGGAVDTQYF. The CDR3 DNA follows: TGTGCCAGTAGTGTGGCGGGGGGGGCGGTAGATACGCAGTATTTT.

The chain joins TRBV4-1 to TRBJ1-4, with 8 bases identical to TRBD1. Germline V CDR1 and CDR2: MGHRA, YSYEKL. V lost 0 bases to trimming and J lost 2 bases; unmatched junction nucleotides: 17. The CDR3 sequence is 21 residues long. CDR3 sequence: CASSQDKGGTGPLATNEKLFF. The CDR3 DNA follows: TGCGCCAGCAGCCAAGATAAAGGAGGGACAGGCCCCTTGGCGACTAATGAAAAACTGTTTTTT.

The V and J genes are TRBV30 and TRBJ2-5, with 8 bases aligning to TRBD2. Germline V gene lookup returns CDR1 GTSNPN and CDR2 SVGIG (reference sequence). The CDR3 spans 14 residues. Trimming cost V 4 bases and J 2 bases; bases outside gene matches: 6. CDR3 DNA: TGTGCCTGGAACAAGCGGGGGCTGCAAGAGACCCAGTACTTC. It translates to CAWNKRGLQETQYF.

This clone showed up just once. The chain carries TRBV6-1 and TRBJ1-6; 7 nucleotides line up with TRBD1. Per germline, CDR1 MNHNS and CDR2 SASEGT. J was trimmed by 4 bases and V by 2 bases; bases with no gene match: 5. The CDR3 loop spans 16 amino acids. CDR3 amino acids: CASSEWAGGYNSPLHF. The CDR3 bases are TGTGCCAGCAGTGAATGGGCAGGGGGGTATAATTCACCCCTCCACTTT.

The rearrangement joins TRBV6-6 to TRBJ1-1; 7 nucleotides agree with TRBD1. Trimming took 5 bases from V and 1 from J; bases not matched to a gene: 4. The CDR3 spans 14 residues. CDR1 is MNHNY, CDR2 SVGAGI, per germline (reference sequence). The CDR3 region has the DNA TGTGCCAGCAGTAGGCGACAGGGGAACACTGAAGCTTTCTTT. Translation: CASSRRQGNTEAFF.

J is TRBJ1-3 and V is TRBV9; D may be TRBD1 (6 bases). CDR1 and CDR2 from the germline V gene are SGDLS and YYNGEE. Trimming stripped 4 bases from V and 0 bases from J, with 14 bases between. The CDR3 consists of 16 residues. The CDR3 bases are TGTGCCAGCAGCTCGACCACAGGGATCTCTGGAAACACCATATATTTT. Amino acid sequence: CASSSTTGISGNTIYF.

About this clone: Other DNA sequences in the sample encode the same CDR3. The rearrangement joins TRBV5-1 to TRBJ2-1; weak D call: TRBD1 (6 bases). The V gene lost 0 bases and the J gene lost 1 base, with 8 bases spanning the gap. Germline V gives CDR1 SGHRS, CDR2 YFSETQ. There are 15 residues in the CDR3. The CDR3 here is CASSLVQGSYNEQFF. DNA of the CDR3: TGCGCCAGCAGCTTGGTACAGGGTTCCTACAATGAGCAGTTCTTC.

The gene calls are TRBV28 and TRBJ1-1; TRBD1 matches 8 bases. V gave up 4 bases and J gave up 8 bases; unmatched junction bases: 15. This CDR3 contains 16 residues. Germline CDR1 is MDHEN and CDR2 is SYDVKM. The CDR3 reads CASSSQQRGQGEEAFF. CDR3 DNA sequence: TGTGCCAGCAGTTCCCAACAGCGAGGACAGGGAGAGGAAGCTTTCTTT.

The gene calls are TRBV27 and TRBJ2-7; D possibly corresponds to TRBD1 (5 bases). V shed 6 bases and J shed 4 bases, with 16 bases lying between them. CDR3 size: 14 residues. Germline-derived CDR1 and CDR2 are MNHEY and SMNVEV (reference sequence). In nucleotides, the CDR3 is TGTGCCAGCAGCCCTGGACAAACAGCTTACGAGCAGTACTTC. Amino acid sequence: CASSPGQTAYEQYF.

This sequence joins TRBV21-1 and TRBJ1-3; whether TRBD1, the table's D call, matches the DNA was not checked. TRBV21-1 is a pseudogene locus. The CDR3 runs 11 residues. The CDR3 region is CASSRPCTIYF. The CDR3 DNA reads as TGTGCCAGCAGCAGGCCCTGCACCATATATTTT.

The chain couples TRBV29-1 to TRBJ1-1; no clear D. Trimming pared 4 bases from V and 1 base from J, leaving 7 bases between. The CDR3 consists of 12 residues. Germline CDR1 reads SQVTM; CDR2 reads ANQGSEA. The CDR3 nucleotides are TGCAGCGTTGTCCCCCAGAACACTGAAGCTTTCTTT. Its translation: CSVVPQNTEAFF.

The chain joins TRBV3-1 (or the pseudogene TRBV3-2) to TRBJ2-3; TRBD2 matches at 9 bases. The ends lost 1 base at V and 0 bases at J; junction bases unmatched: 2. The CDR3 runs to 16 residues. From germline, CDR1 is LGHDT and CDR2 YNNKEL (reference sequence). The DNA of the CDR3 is TGTGCCAGCAGCCAAGCTCTAGCGGGGAGCACAGATACGCAGTATTTT. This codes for CASSQALAGSTDTQYF.

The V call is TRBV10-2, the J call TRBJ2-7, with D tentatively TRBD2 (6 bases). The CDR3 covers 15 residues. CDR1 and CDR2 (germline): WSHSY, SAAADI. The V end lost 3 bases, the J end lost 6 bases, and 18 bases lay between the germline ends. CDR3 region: CASSDPPFEGLEQYF. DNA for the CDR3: TGCGCCAGCAGTGACCCCCCTTTTGAGGGACTCGAGCAGTACTTC.

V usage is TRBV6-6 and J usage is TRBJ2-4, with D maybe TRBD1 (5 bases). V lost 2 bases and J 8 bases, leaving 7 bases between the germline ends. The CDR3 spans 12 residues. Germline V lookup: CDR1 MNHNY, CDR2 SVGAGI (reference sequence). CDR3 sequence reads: CASSYRGDIQYF. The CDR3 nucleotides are TGTGCCAGCAGTTACAGGGGTGACATTCAGTACTTC.

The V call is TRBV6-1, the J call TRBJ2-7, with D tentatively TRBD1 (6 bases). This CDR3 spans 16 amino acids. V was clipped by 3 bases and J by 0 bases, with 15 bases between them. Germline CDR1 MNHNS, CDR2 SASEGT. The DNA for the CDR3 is TGTGCCAGCAGTGACCTTTCTAAACAGGGCTCCTACGAGCAGTACTTC. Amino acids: CASSDLSKQGSYEQYF.

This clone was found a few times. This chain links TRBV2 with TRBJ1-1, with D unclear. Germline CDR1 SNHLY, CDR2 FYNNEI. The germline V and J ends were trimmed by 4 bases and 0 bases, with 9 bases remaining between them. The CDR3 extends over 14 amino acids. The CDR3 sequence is CASSAVNMNTEAFF. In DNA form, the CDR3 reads TGTGCCAGCAGTGCAGTGAACATGAACACTGAAGCTTTCTTT.